These 27 T cell receptor beta chains share one sample of origin, sequenced in a study of CD8 T cells in Susac syndrome. RNA totalling roughly 0.45 to 1 ug underwent reverse transcription with random hexamers. One entry per CDR3 protein results from TCRdb running MiXCR on the immunoSEQ multiplex PCR reads. This sample yields about 80,000 distinct CDR3 sequences, of which approximately 94% are seen a single time; around 0.25% belongs to the top ten. The specimen sequenced was CD8+ T cells from PBMCs. These receptors all stem from a human donor in good health.

This clonotype was recorded only once. This rearrangement joins TRBV11-2 to TRBJ1-2; no clear D. Trimming took off 0 bases at V and 5 bases at J, with 10 bases between the two ends. This CDR3 spans 14 amino acids. From germline, CDR1 is SGHAT and CDR2 FQNNGV. Here the CDR3 DNA reads TGTGCCAGCAGCTTAGAGTTTGGAGGGTATGGCTACACCTTC. Translating it yields CASSLEFGGYGYTF.

V usage is TRBV29-1 and J usage is TRBJ1-2; D not certain. The CDR3 has 11 amino acids. V lost 3 bases and J lost 7, with 9 bases in between. Germline V gene sequence: CDR1 SQVTM, CDR2 ANQGSEA. DNA of the CDR3: TGCAGCGTTGAGTCCCGGATTGGCTACACCTTC. Protein sequence: CSVESRIGYTF.

This chain uses TRBV7-2 with TRBJ2-2; 7 bases fit TRBD2. Germline lookup yields CDR1 SGHTA and CDR2 FQGNSA. This CDR3 comprises 15 residues. The junction had 7 bases not matched to a gene; V was cut back by 5 bases and J by 4 bases. CDR3 sequence: CASSRWGGSTGELFF. CDR3 DNA sequence: TGTGCCAGCAGCCGGTGGGGGGGGAGCACCGGGGAGCTGTTTTTT. Variable domain in full (rest from reference TRBV7-2 and TRBJ2-2): GAGVSQSPSNKVTEKGKDVELRCDPISGHTALYWYRQSLGQGLEFLIYFQGNSAPDKSGLPSDRFSAERTGGSVSTLTIQRTQQEDSAVYLCASSRWGGSTGELFFGEGSRLTVL.

The chain recombines TRBV9 with TRBJ2-2; possibly TRBD2 for D (5 bases). The CDR3 contains 14 residues. The germline V gene has CDR1 SGDLS and CDR2 YYNGEE. V lost 4 bases and J 6 bases, leaving 13 bases between the germline ends. DNA of the CDR3: TGTGCCAGCAGCTCAGATTTTAGCGCCGGGGAGCTGTTTTTT. Translated, it gives CASSSDFSAGELFF. The full variable domain, rest sourced from reference TRBV9 and TRBJ2-2, is DSGVTQTPKHLITATGQRVTLRCSPRSGDLSVYWYQQSLDQGLQFLIQYYNGEERAKGNILERFSAQQFPDLHSELNLSSLELGDSALYFCASSSDFSAGELFFGEGSRLTVL.

The V gene is TRBV5-1, the J gene TRBJ2-1; TRBD2 aligns across 11 bases. The CDR3 contains 15 residues. J gave up 5 bases and V 5 bases, and 6 bases lay outside the gene matches. The germline V gene has CDR1 SGHRS and CDR2 YFSETQ. The CDR3 nucleotides read TGCGCCAGCAGTCCGGGACTAGCGGAAGACAATGAGCAGTTCTTC. Amino acid sequence: CASSPGLAEDNEQFF.

The gene calls are TRBV27 and TRBJ2-3; D not certain. The CDR3 has 14 amino acids. Deletions cut 2 bases from V and 0 bases from J, with 6 bases between. In germline, CDR1 is MNHEY, CDR2 SMNVEV (reference sequence). The CDR3 spells CASSLGLSTDTQYF. DNA for the CDR3: TGTGCCAGCAGTTTAGGTCTGAGCACAGATACGCAGTATTTT.

The CDR3 DNA follows: TGCAGTGCTATCCTCATTCCAGGTCGGACCCAGCCCCAGCATTTT. The encoded protein is CSAILIPGRTQPQHF. The chain uses TRBV20-1 and TRBJ1-5, with D uncertain. Germline lookup yields CDR1 DFQATT and CDR2 SNEGSKA (reference sequence). The ends were cut back, 4 bases at V and 7 bases at J, with 20 bases in the middle. CDR3 size: 15 residues.

The gene calls are TRBV27 and TRBJ2-7, with D perhaps matching TRBD1 (5 bases). CDR1 is MNHEY and CDR2 is SMNVEV in the germline V gene (reference sequence). The CDR3 has 13 amino acids. Trimming took off 5 bases at V and 1 base at J, with 9 bases between the two ends. The CDR3 DNA reads as TGTGCCAGCAGTCCGACAGTTTCCTACGAGCAGTACTTC. Translating gives CASSPTVSYEQYF.

The chain uses TRBV20-1 and TRBJ2-5, with D perhaps matching TRBD1 (6 bases). Germline CDR1 and CDR2: DFQATT and SNEGSKA (reference sequence). Trimming removed 3 bases at V and 5 bases at J, with 16 bases between. The CDR3 runs 14 residues. In DNA form, the CDR3 reads TGCAGTGCTAGCCGGGACAAACCGGTGGAGACCCAGTACTTC. It specifies CSASRDKPVETQYF.

The rearrangement uses TRBV20-1 and TRBJ2-7; tentatively, D is TRBD1 or TRBD2 (5 bases each). V lost 0 bases and J 3 bases, leaving 15 bases between the germline ends. Germline loops: CDR1 DFQATT, CDR2 SNEGSKA (reference sequence). This CDR3 comprises 15 residues. DNA of the CDR3: TGCAGTGCTAGAGATCGGGGCCTGTCACTCTACGAGCAGTACTTC. It yields the protein CSARDRGLSLYEQYF.

The rearrangement uses TRBV2 and TRBJ2-4; perhaps TRBD2 as D (5 bases). CDR3 size: 13 residues. V gave up 0 bases and J gave up 11 bases, with 11 bases separating them. Germline V CDR1 and CDR2: SNHLY, FYNNEI. CDR3 in DNA: TGTGCCAGCAGTGAAGCGGACTGGGCATTTCAGTACTTC. It encodes CASSEADWAFQYF.

The chain carries TRBV25-1 and TRBJ1-2; D gene unclear. Per the germline V gene, CDR1 is MGHDK and CDR2 is SYGVNS. The CDR3 length is 13 residues. Trimming took off 5 bases at V and 3 bases at J, with 10 bases between the two ends. CDR3 region: CASSIGPHYGYTF. The DNA of the CDR3 is TGTGCCAGCAGTATAGGTCCCCACTATGGCTACACCTTC.

The rearrangement links TRBV9 to TRBJ1-1; no firm D call. The CDR3 length is 15 residues. The V end lost 3 bases, the J end lost 2 bases, and 14 bases lay between the germline ends. The V gene's germline CDR1 is SGDLS and CDR2 YYNGEE. The CDR3 sequence is CASSEGGEANTEAFF. The CDR3 coding sequence is TGTGCCAGCAGCGAGGGCGGTGAGGCCAACACTGAAGCTTTCTTT.

The J gene is TRBJ1-2, the V gene TRBV6-1; 11 nucleotides align to TRBD1. The ends lost 7 bases at V and 4 bases at J; junction bases unmatched: 14. The CDR3 has 17 amino acids. The V gene's germline CDR1 is MNHNS and CDR2 SASEGT. The CDR3 DNA follows: TGTGCCAGCACCCAGTCACGGACAGGGGGCAGGGGCTATGGCTACACCTTC. Translation: CASTQSRTGGRGYGYTF.

The gene calls are TRBV9 and TRBJ2-7, with D possibly called TRBD1 or TRBD2 (5 bases each). The CDR3 totals 14 residues. With 4 bases removed from V and 5 bases from J, the gap between germline ends came to 16 bases. Germline assignment: CDR1 SGDLS and CDR2 YYNGEE. CDR3 loop: CASSPLGVSDEQYF. The CDR3 DNA reads as TGTGCCAGCAGCCCCCTAGGGGTTAGCGACGAGCAGTACTTC.

CDR3 region: CASSLTSGSSDTQYF. The CDR3 DNA sequence: TGTGCCAGCAGCTTAACTAGCGGATCCTCAGATACGCAGTATTTT. The chain links TRBV11-3 to TRBJ2-3; 8 bases are a match to TRBD2. J gave up 4 bases and V 2 bases, and 5 bases lay outside the gene matches. The CDR3 is made up of 15 amino acids. Per the germline V gene, CDR1 is SGHNT and CDR2 is YENEEA.

This sequence joins TRBV12-3 or TRBV12-4 and TRBJ1-1; D might be TRBD1 (6 bases). The CDR3 runs to 13 residues. V was cut by 6 bases and J by 6 bases, with 14 bases left in between. The chain's CDR3 is CASRKQGFPEAFF. CDR3 DNA sequence: TGTGCCAGCAGGAAACAGGGTTTTCCTGAAGCTTTCTTT.

This chain links TRBV19 with TRBJ1-1; D is unclear. CDR3 length equals 14 residues. CDR1 and CDR2 from the germline V gene are LNHDA and SQIVND (reference sequence). Trimming stripped 8 bases from V and 6 bases from J, with 19 bases between. The CDR3 loop is CASRSSFGGAEAFF. In DNA, the CDR3 is TGTGCCAGTCGTAGCTCGTTTGGAGGTGCTGAAGCTTTCTTT. The variable domain in full, with the rest retrieved from reference TRBV19 and TRBJ1-1, is DGGITQSPKYLFRKEGQNVTLSCEQNLNHDAMYWYRQDPGQGLRLIYYSQIVNDFQKGDIAEGYSVSREKKESFPLTVTSAQKNPTAFYLCASRSSFGGAEAFFGQGTRLTVV.

The genes are TRBV5-6 and TRBJ2-7; D uncertain. With 5 bases removed from V and 5 bases from J, the gap between germline ends came to 11 bases. CDR1 and CDR2 from the germline V gene are SGHDT and YYEEEE. The length of the CDR3 is 12 residues. This CDR3 reads CASRDGQDEQYF. CDR3 nucleotide sequence: TGTGCCAGCAGAGACGGGCAAGACGAGCAGTACTTC.

This clonotype was observed a handful of times. The chain joins TRBV4-3 to TRBJ2-7; TRBD1 aligns across 7 bases. With V trimmed by 1 base and J by 2 bases, 8 bases remained unmatched. Germline CDR1 reads LGHNA; CDR2 reads YSLEER. The length of the CDR3 is 16 residues. This CDR3 reads CASSQAAGGATYEQYF. Written as DNA, the CDR3 is TGCGCCAGCAGCCAAGCTGCAGGGGGAGCGACCTACGAGCAGTACTTC.

V gene TRBV20-1 combines with J gene TRBJ2-1; the D gene is possibly TRBD1 (5 bases). V was cut by 3 bases and J by 4 bases, with 10 bases left in between. The germline V gene encodes CDR1 DFQATT and CDR2 SNEGSKA (reference sequence). This CDR3 region has 13 residues. CDR3 region: CSASSGPYNEQFF. In nucleotides, the CDR3 is TGCAGTGCTAGTTCAGGGCCTTACAATGAGCAGTTCTTC.

V usage is TRBV19 and J usage is TRBJ1-1; weak D call: TRBD1 (5 bases). Germline V gene sequence: CDR1 LNHDA, CDR2 SQIVND (reference sequence). Deletions cut 10 bases from V and 1 base from J, with 16 bases between. The CDR3 has 14 residues. As DNA, the CDR3 is TGTGCCACCACTTGGGGGAGGGGGAACACTGAAGCTTTCTTT. This codes for CATTWGRGNTEAFF.

V and J are TRBV29-1 and TRBJ1-1; D not resolved. The CDR3 is 11 amino acids. Germline V gives CDR1 SQVTM, CDR2 ANQGSEA. V gave up 3 bases and J gave up 4 bases, with 6 bases separating them. Here the CDR3 DNA reads TGCAGCGTTGAGCTTCCCACTGAAGCTTTCTTT. Amino acids: CSVELPTEAFF.

This clonotype was recorded once. The V gene is TRBV7-9, the J gene TRBJ1-4; D perhaps matches TRBD1 (5 bases). V was trimmed by 0 bases and J by 7 bases, leaving 9 bases between them. CDR1 and CDR2 (germline): SEHNR, FQNEAQ (reference sequence). The CDR3 is 14 amino acids. In nucleotides, the CDR3 is TGTGCCAGCAGCTTAGCGGCAGGGCGTGAAAAACTGTTTTTT. This gives the protein CASSLAAGREKLFF.

In DNA, the CDR3 is TGTGCCAGCAGCCCCCGGGGGGACGCTAACTATGGCTACACCTTC. As protein: CASSPRGDANYGYTF. The V call is TRBV9, the J call TRBJ1-2, with TRBD1 as a possible D gene (5 bases). Germline V gene lookup returns CDR1 SGDLS and CDR2 YYNGEE. Trimming left V 4 bases short and J 0 bases short, with 13 bases between. This CDR3 is 15 amino acids long.

The genes are TRBV6-6 and TRBJ2-7, with D possibly matching TRBD2 (6 bases). CDR1 MNHNY and CDR2 SVGAGI come from the germline V gene (reference sequence). This CDR3 comprises 14 residues. V shed 6 bases and J shed 4 bases, with 16 bases lying between them. In DNA form, the CDR3 reads TGTGCCAGCAGCCCCGGGGCAGGAGGGTACGAGCAGTACTTC. The encoded protein is CASSPGAGGYEQYF.

The CDR3 sequence is CASSIVLAGGPGTGELFF. The CDR3 DNA reads as TGTGCCAGTAGTATAGTTCTAGCGGGAGGGCCGGGCACCGGGGAGCTGTTTTTT. The J gene is TRBJ2-2, the V gene TRBV19; the match to TRBD2 covers 12 bases. The germline CDR1 and CDR2 sequences are LNHDA and SQIVND (reference sequence). The ends lost 1 base at V and 4 bases at J; junction bases unmatched: 7. There are 18 residues in the CDR3.